Detailed here is one TCR beta chain. This clonotype was counted ten times or more. Its target antigen remains unknown. Base qualities are not at hand, and no much larger clone is one base apart. Stable Graves' hyperthyroidism was defined as the absence of progression to ophthalmopathy over 18 months of follow-up. Hyperthyroidism patients were aged 18 to 65 years and newly diagnosed, with disease duration of less than 2 months. Patients with uncontrolled infections, other autoimmune diseases, pregnancy or lactation were excluded. Diagnoses were based on clinical symptoms, serum thyroxine and TRAb, thyroid ultrasound and orbital computed tomography. PBMCs were separated from 10 ml of fresh peripheral blood using Ficoll-Paque density gradient centrifugation. Trizol reagent was used to extract total RNA, and RNA quality was then checked on an Agilent 2100 Bioanalyzer. The data belong to a study of T cells in Graves' hyperthyroidism and ophthalmopathy (dated by TCRdb to 2018 to 2020). Study-wide context: Peripheral blood was collected at initial diagnosis, before any treatment. For training and testing, the 95 to 100 patients in the discovery cohort were randomly divided in a 7:3 ratio. Whether ophthalmopathy could be predicted prospectively was tested in an independent validation cohort made up of some 20 hyperthyroidism patients plus 17 patients who later progressed to ophthalmopathy. TCR Vbeta CDR3 sequencing of 120 to 150 peripheral blood samples (fewer than 45 ophthalmopathy, roughly 74 hyperthyroidism and roughly 17 progressor patients) is reported in the paper. TCR V-J signatures able to tell the groups apart were searched for in a discovery cohort of 100 or so patients, of whom 40 to 45 had Graves' ophthalmopathy and about 60 had stable Graves' hyperthyroidism. In addition, the study compared T-cell repertoires in thyroid tissue and in blood from roughly six Graves' hyperthyroidism patients. After blood sampling, hyperthyroidism patients were treated with methimazole at a starting dose of 30 mg daily, and ophthalmopathy patients were treated with high-dose intravenous methylprednisolone. General study outcomes and caveats: In validation, the model predicted progression to ophthalmopathy a median of approximately 6.6 months before onset, with around 70% sensitivity and 72.22% specificity. Blood samples also contained most of the expanded thyroid clonotypes (frequency above 0.001), which suggests that blood repertoires may reflect thyroid immune responses. Sample size was not statistically predetermined, and investigators were not blinded to group allocation. A model built on a 13 V-J signature distinguished ophthalmopathy from stable hyperthyroidism, reaching around 90% sensitivity and about 81% specificity in cross-validation and 80%/75% in testing.

TCR beta CDR3 regions were amplified from RNA transcripts. The first round of RT-PCR for the TCR CDR3 was performed with the HTBI primer set and the Qiagen OneStep RT-PCR kit. Libraries were constructed in a second round of multiplex PCR, after which size selection and purification were performed. Libraries were sequenced paired-end with 100 bp reads on an Illumina HiSeq2000. The authors' analysis ran thus. SOAPnuke was used to process the raw data, removing reads that contained adapters or uncalled bases, had a mean Phred below 15, or lacked an exact match to the constant primer or identifier. High-quality paired reads were merged using COPE v1.2.5, and each unique nucleotide sequence was defined as a clonotype. MiTCR v1.1 was used to align the clonotypes against IMGT TRBV, TRBD and TRBJ reference segments. The analysis included only V-J combinations with a frequency above 0.0001, which together covered around 99% of the repertoires. The TCS score was defined as the ratio of F50 (clonal expansion) to E x V (chaos), calculated using BLOSUM62-based TCRdist between CDR3 peptides within each V-J. Welch's t-statistics and random forest reduced around 520 V-J features to 13, which were used in a naive Bayes classifier (R e1071). Starting from the raw public reads, TCRdb applied fastp trimming at Q25, assembled clones with MiXCR and retained in-frame beta chains. Entries are consolidated by CDR3 protein sequence, retaining the most common genes and DNA. The V and J calls reflect TCRdb's pipeline rather than the authors' work. Present in this sample are approximately 640,000 distinct CDR3 sequences, 15% to 20% of which were seen just once. The top ten clones comprise 3.5% to 4% of the sample.

The germline V and J ends show losses of 1 base and 3 bases respectively, and no gene match explains 6 bases of the junction. Reading the germline V gene gives CDR1 SGHAT and CDR2 FQNNGV. Including the terminal cysteine and phenylalanine, the CDR3 comprises 16 residues. Of all the DNA, just the CDR3 is kept, 48 bases in frame from base 1. The V gene is TRBV11-2 and the J gene is TRBJ2-1; TRBD1 lines up with 7 middle nucleotides. This TCR derives from a woman under 40 with Graves' hyperthyroidism. Sequenced input: blood. The nucleotide sequence is TGTGCCAGCAGCTTAGCAGGGGGAGCCCTCTACAATGAGCAGTTCTTC. The translation is CASSLAGGALYNEQFF.